This TCR beta chain appears in the sequencing data of a study of blood T cell repertoires in COVID-19. Exposed volunteers were people who met a COVID-19 case within 2 weeks before study entry. The assay was immunoSEQ multiplex PCR, and TCRdb's table has in-frame clones only and misses some. Here the sample spans under 300,000 clones, approximately 84% being singletons. Germline CDR1 reads SEHNR; CDR2 reads FQNEAQ (reference sequence). This CDR3 is built from 15 residues. V lost 6 bases, J lost 4 bases, and 11 bases stayed unmatched. This TCR derives from a woman between 50 and 59 years old who had been exposed to COVID-19. The chain recombines TRBV7-9 with TRBJ1-1; 7 nucleotides align to TRBD1. Sequencing was done on a sample of PBMCs or T cells enriched from blood (not recorded which). This chain's CDR3 is CASSHDRVRGTEAFF. Here the CDR3 DNA reads TGTGCCAGCAGTCATGACAGGGTTCGGGGCACTGAAGCTTTCTTT.